The rows below give T cell receptor beta chains drawn from one sample of a study of T cell repertoires in cytomegalovirus infection. TCRdb reprocessed the reads via MiXCR and lists one record per CDR3 protein. The sample contains about 300,000 distinct CDR3 sequences, roughly 9.3% of which appear only once. Sequenced input: PBMCs. These receptor sequences come from a human donor in good health (CMV status not recorded). Some clones in this sample may be carry-over from other donors' samples. CDR3s include the opening cysteine and the closing phenylalanine or tryptophan. The D gene is left open where the match is weak. Clone size is given for some rows only: seen once, a few or many times, or a class if the clone is expanded.

j_gene | d_gene | abundance | v_gene | CDR3aa | CDR3nt
TRBJ1-1 | - | few | TRBV14 | CASSQAGRGTEAFF | TGTGCCAGCAGCCAAGCCGGGAGGGGCACTGAAGCTTTCTTT
TRBJ1-1 | TRBD1 | many | TRBV6-2/TRBV6-3 | CASSYGSTGGRTEAFF | TGTGCCAGCAGTTATGGATCGACAGGGGGCCGGACTGAAGCTTTCTTT
TRBJ2-3 | TRBD1 | many | TRBV29-1 | CSGRTGQRDTQYF | TGCAGCGGTAGGACAGGGCAACGAGATACGCAGTATTTT
TRBJ1-1 | - | many | TRBV28 | CATRQMNTEAFF | TGTGCCACTAGACAGATGAACACTGAAGCTTTCTTT
TRBJ2-1 | - | many | TRBV25-1 | CASSARGGLRNEQFF | TGTGCCAGCAGTGCCCGGGGCGGGCTCAGGAATGAGCAGTTCTTC
TRBJ1-2 | - | many | TRBV7-2 | CASSPAEAGYGYTF | TGTGCCAGCAGTCCAGCAGAAGCTGGCTATGGCTACACCTTC
TRBJ1-4 | TRBD1 | few | TRBV28 | CAAQGAGANEKLFF | TGTGCCGCACAGGGGGCAGGAGCTAATGAAAAACTGTTTTTT
TRBJ1-1 | - | - | TRBV27 | CASSLGAAAEAFF | TGTGCCAGCAGTTTAGGGGCAGCCGCGGAAGCTTTCTTT
TRBJ2-5 | - | many | TRBV7-9 | CASASLGETQYF | TGTGCCAGCGCCAGTCTGGGGGAGACCCAGTACTTC
TRBJ1-6 | - | many | TRBV27 | CASKDGNQESPLHF | TGTGCCAGCAAGGACGGAAACCAGGAATCACCCCTCCACTTT
TRBJ2-3 | TRBD1 | many | TRBV7-6 | CASSHGRDSGPYTDTQYF | TGTGCCAGCAGCCATGGCCGGGACAGTGGACCTTACACAGATACGCAGTATTTT
TRBJ1-2 | TRBD1 | - | TRBV6-8 | CASSIDRVFSGYTF | TGTGCCAGCAGTATCGACAGGGTTTTTTCAGGCTACACCTTC
TRBJ2-3 | - | many | TRBV24-1 | CATSDFGTDTQYF | TGTGCCACCAGTGATTTCGGGACAGATACGCAGTATTTT
TRBJ1-1 | - | - | TRBV28 | CASSLATLGGTEAFF | TGTGCCAGCAGTTTGGCCACCCTAGGAGGCACTGAAGCTTTCTTT
TRBJ1-2 | - | - | TRBV10-3 | CAISERGNGYTF | TGTGCCATCAGTGAGAGAGGGAATGGCTACACCTTC
TRBJ2-3 | TRBD2 | many | TRBV7-2 | CASSSSGYSTDTQYF | TGTGCCAGCAGTTCTAGCGGGTACAGCACAGATACGCAGTATTTT
TRBJ2-1 | TRBD1 | many | TRBV7-2 | CASSSHRGQSNNEQFF | TGTGCCAGCAGCTCGCACAGGGGGCAGTCGAACAATGAGCAGTTCTTC
TRBJ1-2 | - | few | TRBV4-3 | CASSRGQLANYGYTF | TGCGCCAGCAGCCGGGGACAACTCGCTAACTATGGCTACACCTTC
TRBJ2-3 | TRBD1 | many | TRBV20-1 | CSARAVEQRDRGSNTQYF | TGCAGTGCTAGAGCCGTCGAACAACGGGACAGGGGATCGAATACGCAGTATTTT
TRBJ1-6 | TRBD1 | many | TRBV6-5 | CASSYTTGDNSPLHF | TGTGCCAGCAGTTACACGACAGGGGATAATTCACCCCTCCACTTT
TRBJ2-6 | TRBD1 | many | TRBV6-6 | CASSRSGQGNPFSGANVLTF | TGTGCCAGCAGCCGCTCGGGACAGGGCAATCCTTTCTCTGGGGCCAACGTCCTGACTTTC
TRBJ1-1 | - | few | TRBV28 | CASIRARVPTEAFF | -
TRBJ1-4 | TRBD1 | many | TRBV5-1 | CASSARTGGELFF | TGCGCCAGCAGCGCGCGGACAGGAGGAGAACTGTTTTTT
TRBJ2-2 | - | many | TRBV29-1 | CSVLRDTNTGELFF | TGCAGCGTTCTCCGGGACACCAACACCGGGGAGCTGTTTTTT
TRBJ2-5 | TRBD1 | - | TRBV13 | CASSSGTVEETQYF | TGTGCCAGCAGTTCCGGGACAGTCGAAGAGACCCAGTACTTC
TRBJ1-1 | TRBD1 | many | TRBV6-1 | CASSLPGQEAFF | TGTGCCAGCAGTTTACCGGGACAGGAAGCTTTCTTT
TRBJ2-2 | - | many | TRBV6-5 | CASSYGRPRGGELFF | TGTGCCAGCAGTTACGGTCGCCCCCGCGGCGGGGAGCTGTTTTTT
TRBJ2-7 | - | - | TRBV20-1 | CSARPTETLYEQYF | TGCAGTGCTAGACCTACAGAAACCCTCTACGAGCAGTACTTC
TRBJ1-1 | - | few | TRBV6-2/TRBV6-3 | CASSYNRYTEAFF | TGTGCCAGCAGTTATAACAGGTACACTGAAGCTTTCTTT
TRBJ2-1 | - | many | TRBV7-2 | CASSPQAVSYNEQFF | TGTGCCAGCAGCCCCCAGGCAGTGTCCTACAATGAGCAGTTCTTC
TRBJ1-6 | - | few | TRBV5-5 | CASSLDTMYSPLHF | TGTGCCAGCAGCTTGGATACTATGTATTCACCCCTCCACTTT
TRBJ1-2 | - | many | TRBV7-9 | CASFFPRAGYTF | TGTGCCAGCTTCTTCCCCAGGGCTGGCTACACCTTC
TRBJ1-1 | - | few | TRBV7-9 | CASSRRTANTEAFF | TGTGCCAGCAGCCGAAGGACAGCGAACACTGAAGCTTTCTTT
TRBJ1-5 | - | many | TRBV7-9 | CASSKITGNKNQPQHF | TGTGCCAGCAGCAAGATTACAGGGAATAAAAATCAGCCCCAGCATTTT
TRBJ2-3 | TRBD2 | many | TRBV20-1 | CSARDPAGAYTDTQYF | TGCAGTGCTAGAGATCCAGCGGGGGCTTACACAGATACGCAGTATTTT
TRBJ1-5 | - | many | TRBV6-2/TRBV6-3 | CGAGETQPQHF | TGTGGGGCGGGGGAAACTCAGCCCCAGCATTTT
TRBJ1-2 | TRBD1 | - | TRBV9 | CASSDGTGWNTYYGYTF | TGTGCCAGCAGCGACGGGACAGGGTGGAATACTTACTATGGCTACACCTTC
TRBJ1-6 | - | many | TRBV20-1 | CSPRSSNSYNSPLHF | TGCAGCCCCAGAAGCAGTAACTCCTATAATTCACCCCTCCACTTT
TRBJ2-1 | - | many | TRBV5-1 | CASQVGGNEQFF | TGCGCCAGTCAGGTGGGAGGCAATGAGCAGTTCTTC
TRBJ1-1 | TRBD1 | many | TRBV6-2/TRBV6-3 | CASRDRVEAFF | TGTGCCAGCAGGGACAGGGTCGAAGCTTTCTTT
TRBJ1-2 | - | many | TRBV7-2 | CASSLDLGVIYGYTF | TGTGCCAGCAGCTTAGATTTGGGGGTTATCTATGGCTACACCTTC
TRBJ2-7 | - | many | TRBV5-6 | CASSLESGVSYEQYF | TGTGCCAGCAGCTTGGAATCGGGCGTCTCCTACGAGCAGTACTTC